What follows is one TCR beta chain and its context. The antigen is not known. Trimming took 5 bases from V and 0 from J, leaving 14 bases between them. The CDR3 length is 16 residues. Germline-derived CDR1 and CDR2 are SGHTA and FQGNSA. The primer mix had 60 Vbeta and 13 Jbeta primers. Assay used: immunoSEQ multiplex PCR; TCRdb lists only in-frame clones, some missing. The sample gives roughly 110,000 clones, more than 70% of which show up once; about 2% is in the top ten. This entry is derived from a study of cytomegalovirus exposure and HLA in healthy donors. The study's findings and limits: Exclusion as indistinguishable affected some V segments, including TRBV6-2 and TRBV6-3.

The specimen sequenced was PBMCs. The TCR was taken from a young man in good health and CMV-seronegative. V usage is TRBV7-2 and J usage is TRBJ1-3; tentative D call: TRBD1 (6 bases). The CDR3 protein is CASSPAGARSGNTIYF. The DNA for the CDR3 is TGTGCCAGCAGCCCAGCGGGGGCCCGCTCTGGAAACACCATATATTTT.